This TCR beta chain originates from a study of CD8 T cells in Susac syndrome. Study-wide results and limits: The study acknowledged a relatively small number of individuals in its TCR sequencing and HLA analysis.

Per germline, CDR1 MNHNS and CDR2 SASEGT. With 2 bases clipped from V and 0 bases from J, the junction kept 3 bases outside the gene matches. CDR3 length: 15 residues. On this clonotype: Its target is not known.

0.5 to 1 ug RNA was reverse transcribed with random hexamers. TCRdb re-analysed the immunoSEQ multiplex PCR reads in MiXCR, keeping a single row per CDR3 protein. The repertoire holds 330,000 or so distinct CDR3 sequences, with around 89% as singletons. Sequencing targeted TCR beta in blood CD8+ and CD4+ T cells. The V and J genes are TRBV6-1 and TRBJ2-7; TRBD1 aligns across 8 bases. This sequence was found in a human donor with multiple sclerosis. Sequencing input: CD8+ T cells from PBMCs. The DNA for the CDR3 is TGTGCCAGCAGTGAAAGGGACAGGAGCTCCTACGAGCAGTACTTC. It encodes CASSERDRSSYEQYF.